This T cell receptor beta chain was found in a study of blood T cell repertoires in COVID-19. Study information: Whether acute or convalescent, the COVID-19 samples came from the United States, Italy and Spain. Sources were T cells, B-cell-depleted T cells, or PBMCs; the material itself was cDNA or gDNA.

The CDR3 has 12 amino acids. The germline gives CDR1 SGHVS, CDR2 FQNEAQ. V was cut by 5 bases and J by 4 bases, with 9 bases left in between. In the original processing: Amplification of reference gene primers was used by the study to estimate nucleated cell counts. TCRdb's table, derived via immunoSEQ multiplex PCR, lists solely in-frame clones and lacks some. The D gene and trimming were derived from the DNA, and the V and J assignments and clone size from that table. The sample includes roughly 120,000 clones, around three quarters of them seen just once. The sequencing sample was made of peripheral blood. This chain connects TRBV7-8 to TRBJ2-7; maybe TRBD1 (6 bases). This TCR was recovered from a woman older than 75 with acute or convalescent COVID-19. The CDR3 DNA follows: TGTGCCAGCAGCCAAGGACAGTACGAGCAGTACTTC. Amino acid sequence: CASSQGQYEQYF.